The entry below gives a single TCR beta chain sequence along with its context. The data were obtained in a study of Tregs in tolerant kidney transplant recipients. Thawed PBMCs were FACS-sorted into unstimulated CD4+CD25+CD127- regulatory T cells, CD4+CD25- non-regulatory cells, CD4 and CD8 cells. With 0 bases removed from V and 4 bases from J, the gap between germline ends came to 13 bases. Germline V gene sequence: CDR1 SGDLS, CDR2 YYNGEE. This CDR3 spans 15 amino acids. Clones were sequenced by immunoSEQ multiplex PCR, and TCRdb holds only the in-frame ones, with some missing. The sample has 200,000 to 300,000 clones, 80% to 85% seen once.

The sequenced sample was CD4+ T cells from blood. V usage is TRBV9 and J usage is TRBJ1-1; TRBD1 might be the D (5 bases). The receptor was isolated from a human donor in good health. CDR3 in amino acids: CASSVEGRAGTEAFF. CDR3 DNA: TGTGCCAGCAGCGTAGAGGGCAGGGCGGGCACTGAAGCTTTCTTT.